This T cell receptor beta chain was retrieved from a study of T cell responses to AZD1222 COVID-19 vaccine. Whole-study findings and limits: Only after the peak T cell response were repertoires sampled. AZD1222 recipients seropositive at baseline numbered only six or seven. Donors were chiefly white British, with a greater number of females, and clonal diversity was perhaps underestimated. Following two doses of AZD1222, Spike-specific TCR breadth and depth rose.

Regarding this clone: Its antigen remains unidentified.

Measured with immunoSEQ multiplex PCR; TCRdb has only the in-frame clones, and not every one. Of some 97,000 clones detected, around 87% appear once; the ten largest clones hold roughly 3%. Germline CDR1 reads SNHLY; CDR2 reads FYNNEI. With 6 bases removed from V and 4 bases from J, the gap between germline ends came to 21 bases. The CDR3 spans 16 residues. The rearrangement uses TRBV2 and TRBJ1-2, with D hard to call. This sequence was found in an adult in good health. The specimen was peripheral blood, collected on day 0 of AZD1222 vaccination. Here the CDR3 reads CASSPKGGDYLYGYTF. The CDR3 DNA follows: TGTGCCAGCAGCCCCAAGGGCGGTGACTACCTCTATGGCTACACCTTC.